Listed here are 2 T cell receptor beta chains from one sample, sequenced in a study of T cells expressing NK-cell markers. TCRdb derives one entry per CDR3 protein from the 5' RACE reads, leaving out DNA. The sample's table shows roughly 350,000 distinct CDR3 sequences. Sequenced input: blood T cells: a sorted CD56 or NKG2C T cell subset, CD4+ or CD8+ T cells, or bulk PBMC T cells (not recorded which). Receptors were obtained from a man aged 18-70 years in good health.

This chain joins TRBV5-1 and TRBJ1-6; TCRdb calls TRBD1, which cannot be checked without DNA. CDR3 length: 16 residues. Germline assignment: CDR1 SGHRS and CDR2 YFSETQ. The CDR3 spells CASSLYGQGSNSPLHF.

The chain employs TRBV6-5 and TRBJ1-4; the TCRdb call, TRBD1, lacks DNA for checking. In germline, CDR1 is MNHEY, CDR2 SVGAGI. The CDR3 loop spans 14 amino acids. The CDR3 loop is CASSSGTELEKLFF.